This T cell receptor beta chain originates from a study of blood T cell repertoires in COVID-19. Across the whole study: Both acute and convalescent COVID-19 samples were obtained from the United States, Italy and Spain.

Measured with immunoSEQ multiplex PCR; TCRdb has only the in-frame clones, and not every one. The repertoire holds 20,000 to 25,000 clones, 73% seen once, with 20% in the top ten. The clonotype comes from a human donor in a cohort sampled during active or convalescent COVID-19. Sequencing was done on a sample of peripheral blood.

The CDR3 DNA is TGCGCCAGCAGCTCCGGGACAGGGTCGGGGGTTAACACTGAAGCTTTCTTT. It yields the protein CASSSGTGSGVNTEAFF. The chain carries TRBV5-1 and TRBJ1-1; 9 nucleotides match TRBD1. Per the germline V gene, CDR1 is SGHRS and CDR2 is YFSETQ. The CDR3 has 17 residues. Losses at the gene ends were 3 bases for V and 2 bases for J; bases not matched to a gene: 11.